These 17 T cell receptor beta chains originate from one sample sequenced in a study of shared clonotypes between healthy human individuals. Assay used: immunoSEQ multiplex PCR; TCRdb lists only in-frame clones, some missing. Among 400,000 to 600,000 clones listed, approximately 95% were seen once. Sequencing input: naive CD4+ T cells sorted from blood. Subset described: CD45RA+ positively selected. Receptors were obtained from a woman in her twenties or thirties in good health.

This clone appeared a single time. The CDR3 DNA follows: TGTGCCAGCTCACCACCGGAGGGGGCCCTCATCTACGAGCAGTACTTC. This encodes CASSPPEGALIYEQYF. V is TRBV18 and J is TRBJ2-7; D may be TRBD1 (7 bases). This CDR3 comprises 16 residues. CDR1 and CDR2 from the germline V gene are KGHSH and LQKENI. V lost 0 bases and J 3 bases, leaving 15 bases between the germline ends.

The chain recombines TRBV2 with TRBJ2-2; 7 nucleotides agree with TRBD1. Germline loops: CDR1 SNHLY, CDR2 FYNNEI. This CDR3 contains 15 residues. The V gene end was trimmed by 2 bases and the J gene end by 4 bases; junction bases not matched to a gene: 4. The CDR3 here is CASSEIAGGTGELFF. The CDR3 nucleotides read TGTGCCAGCAGTGAAATTGCAGGGGGCACCGGGGAGCTGTTTTTT.

The rearrangement uses TRBV10-3 and TRBJ2-2, with TRBD2 matching 7 bases. This CDR3 contains 13 residues. After removal of 10 bases from V and 2 bases from J, the junction contained 4 bases not matched to a gene. Germline lookup yields CDR1 ENHRY and CDR2 SYGVKD. Here the CDR3 reads CATGLDNTGELFF. As DNA, the CDR3 is TGTGCCACAGGACTAGATAACACCGGGGAGCTGTTTTTT.

The V and J genes are TRBV6-1 and TRBJ2-1, with 10 bases lining up with TRBD2. Trimming took 8 bases from V and 10 from J; bases not matched to a gene: 11. The germline gives CDR1 MNHNS, CDR2 SASEGT. This CDR3 contains 14 residues. The CDR3 sequence: CASVGLAGVGEQFF. CDR3 nucleotides: TGTGCCAGCGTCGGTCTAGCGGGAGTGGGGGAGCAGTTCTTC.

The V gene is TRBV6-5, the J gene TRBJ1-5, with 8 positions matching TRBD1. The CDR3 is 13 residues long. After removal of 7 bases from V and 5 bases from J, the junction contained 4 bases not matched to a gene. The germline V gene encodes CDR1 MNHEY and CDR2 SVGAGI. This chain's CDR3 is CASNAQGDQPQHF. The CDR3 coding sequence is TGTGCCAGCAACGCACAGGGGGATCAGCCCCAGCATTTT.

The chain has TRBV5-1 and TRBJ2-7; D may be TRBD2 (6 bases). The length of the CDR3 is 15 residues. Germline values: CDR1 SGHRS, CDR2 YFSETQ. Trimming cost V 4 bases and J 4 bases, with 18 bases left between them. CDR3 bases: TGCGCCAGCAGCCTAATAGCGGCCCAGGTGTACGAGCAGTACTTC. Translated: CASSLIAAQVYEQYF. Supplemented by reference TRBV5-1 and TRBJ2-7, the full variable domain reads KAGVTQTPRYLIKTRGQQVTLSCSPISGHRSVSWYQQTPGQGLQFLFEYFSETQRNKGNFPGRFSGRQFSNSRSEMNVSTLELGDSALYLCASSLIAAQVYEQYFGPGTRLTVT.

V is TRBV18 and J is TRBJ2-7, with TRBD2 identical over 9 bases. V was clipped by 0 bases and J by 9 bases; unmatched bases: 12. Germline-derived CDR1 and CDR2 are KGHSH and LQKENI. The CDR3 has 16 amino acids. CDR3 nucleotide sequence: TGTGCCAGCTCACCACCGTCGACTAGCGGCGGAATTGGGCAGTACTTC. Encoded protein: CASSPPSTSGGIGQYF. Supplemented by reference TRBV18 and TRBJ2-7, the full variable domain reads NAGVMQNPRHLVRRRGQEARLRCSPMKGHSHVYWYRQLPEEGLKFMVYLQKENIIDESGMPKERFSAEFPKEGPSILRIQQVVRGDSAAYFCASSPPSTSGGIGQYFGPGTRLTVT.

This rearrangement joins TRBV5-4 to TRBJ1-1; 9 bases are a match to TRBD1. The germline V gene encodes CDR1 SGHNT and CDR2 YYREEE (reference sequence). This CDR3 contains 16 residues. The ends lost 4 bases at V and 3 bases at J; junction bases unmatched: 10. CDR3 region: CASSLQGALRDTEAFF. The CDR3 DNA reads as TGTGCCAGCAGCCTACAGGGGGCCCTCCGGGACACTGAAGCTTTCTTT.

CDR3 sequence reads: CASSSLDRGLRQPQHF. CDR3 nucleotide sequence: TGTGCCAGCAGCTCCCTTGACAGGGGGCTAAGGCAGCCCCAGCATTTT. The V and J genes are TRBV7-8 and TRBJ1-5, with TRBD1 matching 10 bases. In germline, CDR1 is SGHVS, CDR2 FQNEAQ. V gave up 4 bases and J gave up 7 bases; unmatched junction bases: 10. This CDR3 is built from 16 residues.

The chain employs TRBV21-1 and TRBJ2-7; TRBD2 is the table's D call, not checked against the DNA. TRBV21-1 is a documented pseudogene. This CDR3 has 11 amino acids. DNA for the CDR3: TGTGCCAGCAGCAAAGGAGGGTTTGATGGGTTC. Its translation is CASSKGGFDGF.

The J gene is TRBJ1-1, the V gene TRBV28; D gene ambiguous. This CDR3 has 12 amino acids. Trimming shortened V by 8 bases and J by 1 base, and 8 bases separated the two germline ends. CDR1 MDHEN and CDR2 SYDVKM come from the germline V gene. CDR3: CASLDSNTEAFF. Here the CDR3 DNA reads TGTGCCAGCCTCGATTCGAACACTGAAGCTTTCTTT.

The chain has TRBV5-1 and TRBJ2-3, with 9 bases that match TRBD2. Germline trimming cut 1 base from V and 5 bases from J; bases unmatched to any gene: 8. This CDR3 is built from 16 residues. CDR1 is SGHRS and CDR2 is YFSETQ in the germline V gene. This chain's CDR3 is CASSLNVIAGEDTQYF. CDR3 DNA: TGCGCCAGCAGCTTGAACGTTATAGCGGGAGAAGATACGCAGTATTTT.

V is TRBV11-2 and J is TRBJ2-7, with a possible D match to TRBD2 (5 bases). Germline CDR1 and CDR2: SGHAT and FQNNGV. The CDR3 is 15 residues long. Trimming shortened V by 1 base and J by 0 bases, and 10 bases separated the two germline ends. The CDR3 DNA follows: TGTGCCAGCAGCTTAGGAGCGGCCCCCTCCTACGAGCAGTACTTC. It yields the protein CASSLGAAPSYEQYF.

The V call is TRBV4-1, the J call TRBJ1-5; 8 nucleotides agree with TRBD1. V lost 4 bases, J lost 4 bases, and 3 bases stayed unmatched. This CDR3 is 14 amino acids long. Germline V gene data show CDR1 as MGHRA and CDR2 as YSYEKL. The CDR3 spells CASSRTGQNQPQHF. DNA of the CDR3: TGCGCCAGCAGCCGGACAGGGCAAAATCAGCCCCAGCATTTT.

The chain carries TRBV2 and TRBJ1-3, with unresolved D. Between the trimmed V and J ends, which lost 3 bases and 3 bases, there was a span of 12 bases. Germline V gene lookup returns CDR1 SNHLY and CDR2 FYNNEI. This CDR3 has 15 residues. CDR3 in amino acids: CASSDRGVRGNTIYF. CDR3 nucleotide sequence: TGTGCCAGCAGTGACCGGGGTGTTCGTGGAAACACCATATATTTT.

This chain joins TRBV6-6 and TRBJ1-2; 7 bases agree with TRBD1. V shed 1 base and J 0 bases; nucleotides not matched to a gene: 2. The CDR3 consists of 15 residues. Per the germline V gene, CDR1 is MNHNY and CDR2 is SVGAGI (reference sequence). CDR3: CASSYWDSANYGYTF. CDR3 in DNA: TGTGCCAGCAGTTACTGGGACAGTGCTAACTATGGCTACACCTTC.

The rearrangement uses TRBV7-9 and TRBJ1-4; perhaps TRBD1 as D (6 bases). Germline loops: CDR1 SEHNR, CDR2 FQNEAQ (reference sequence). The CDR3 sequence is 11 residues long. The V and J ends lost 5 bases and 11 bases respectively, with 9 bases between them. CDR3 residues: CASSAGQKLFF. CDR3 DNA sequence: TGTGCCAGCAGCGCCGGACAGAAACTGTTTTTT.